One and the same sample provided the 27 T cell receptor beta chains below, sequenced in a study of identical twins. TCRdb passed the 5' RACE reads through MiXCR, listing each CDR3 protein once. This table has 500,000 or so distinct CDR3 sequences, about 20% appearing once. The same data also contributed to another study, on T cells expressing NK-cell markers.

Sequenced: CD4+ T cells sorted from blood. These receptors were taken from a woman between 18 and 29 years old in good health.

This chain links TRBV3-1 with TRBJ1-1; unclear D gene. The CDR3 runs to 11 residues. Germline CDR1 LGHDT, CDR2 YNNKEL (reference sequence). Deletions cut 4 bases from V and 11 bases from J, with 11 bases between. The CDR3 is CASSRGLGAFF. In DNA, the CDR3 is TGTGCCAGCAGCCGGGGTCTGGGCGCTTTCTTT.

A word on this clonotype: At one boundary the junction diverges from the germline segment, which might be a read error. This sequence joins TRBV25-1 and TRBJ1-1; 10 positions match TRBD1. CDR3 length: 14 residues. Per the germline V gene, CDR1 is MGHDK and CDR2 is SYGVNS. This chain's CDR3 is CDSKDRGGGTEAFF. CDR3 bases: TGTGACAGCAAGGACAGGGGGGGTGGCACTGAAGCTTTCTTT.

The J gene is TRBJ2-3, the V gene TRBV7-2; 9 positions match TRBD2. The length of the CDR3 is 16 residues. V shed 2 bases and J 6 bases; nucleotides not matched to a gene: 9. Germline CDR1 and CDR2: SGHTA and FQGNSA. The CDR3 nucleotides read TGTGCCAGCAGCTTAAACGCGGGAGGGCCACGGGATACGCAGTATTTT. It codes for CASSLNAGGPRDTQYF.

This clonotype occurred a few times. The chain couples TRBV3-1 to TRBJ2-7; D not resolved. From germline, CDR1 is LGHDT and CDR2 YNNKEL (reference sequence). There are 13 residues in the CDR3. Trimming pared 0 bases from V and 3 bases from J, leaving 6 bases between. The CDR3 DNA reads as TGTGCCAGCAGCCAAGAACCTAGCTACGAGCAGTACTTC. Protein product: CASSQEPSYEQYF.

This clonotype came up a few times. The J gene is TRBJ1-1, the V gene TRBV6-1; D gene uncertain. Trimming removed 1 base from V and 0 bases from J, with 12 bases in between. Germline assignment: CDR1 MNHNS and CDR2 SASEGT. The CDR3 is made up of 16 amino acids. CDR3 sequence reads: CASSEVGGPLNTEAFF. The DNA of the CDR3 is TGTGCCAGCAGTGAAGTCGGAGGGCCATTGAACACTGAAGCTTTCTTT.

This clonotype came up a few times. This chain joins TRBV5-4 and TRBJ2-3, with D perhaps given as TRBD1 or TRBD2 (6 bases each). CDR1 is SGHNT and CDR2 is YYREEE in the germline V gene (reference sequence). The CDR3 contains 16 residues. Trimming removed 4 bases from V and 0 bases from J, with 15 bases in between. The CDR3 reads CASSLPGAESTDTQYF. As DNA, the CDR3 is TGTGCCAGCAGCCTGCCGGGGGCGGAAAGCACAGATACGCAGTATTTT.

This clonotype showed up many times. The rearrangement uses TRBV29-1 and TRBJ2-5; no clear D. The CDR3 totals 11 residues. Germline V CDR1 and CDR2: SQVTM, ANQGSEA. The V end lost 5 bases, the J end lost 1 base, and 5 bases lay between the germline ends. The CDR3 bases are TGCAGCGTTATGTTCCAAGAGACCCAGTACTTC. Protein product: CSVMFQETQYF.

This clonotype was counted only a few times. The DNA for the CDR3 is TGTGCCAGCAGCGTAGTCCCCGGGCCACACACCGGGGAGCTGTTTTTT. Protein sequence: CASSVVPGPHTGELFF. The gene calls are TRBV9 and TRBJ2-2, with D unresolved. The CDR3 covers 16 residues. The V end was cut by 0 bases, the J end by 3 bases, with 12 bases between. Germline V gene data show CDR1 as SGDLS and CDR2 as YYNGEE.

The table lists this clonotype with a few counts. This chain uses TRBV20-1 with TRBJ2-7; 10 bases match TRBD1. The V segment lost 3 bases and the J segment 5 bases; nucleotides outside the gene matches: 7. There are 14 residues in the CDR3. Per germline, CDR1 DFQATT and CDR2 SNEGSKA (reference sequence). The CDR3 DNA sequence: TGCAGTGCTAGCCGCCGGGACAGGGGAGACGAGCAGTACTTC. Its protein is CSASRRDRGDEQYF.

V gene TRBV28 combines with J gene TRBJ1-1, with D maybe TRBD1 (5 bases). Germline values: CDR1 MDHEN, CDR2 SYDVKM. The CDR3 runs to 11 residues. Trimming cost V 8 bases and J 3 bases, with 7 bases left between them. The CDR3 DNA sequence: TGTGCCAGCCAGGGCCACACTGAAGCTTTCTTT. The encoded protein is CASQGHTEAFF.

V is TRBV20-1 and J is TRBJ2-7; weak D call: TRBD2 (6 bases). Germline-derived CDR1 and CDR2 are DFQATT and SNEGSKA (reference sequence). V was trimmed by 1 base and J by 0 bases, leaving 13 bases between them. This CDR3 comprises 15 residues. CDR3 nucleotides: TGCAGTGCTAGAGTGCCAGCGGACTACTCCTACGAGCAGTACTTC. Its protein product is CSARVPADYSYEQYF.

This clonotype was seen more than once but under ten times. The rearrangement joins TRBV20-1 to TRBJ2-5; either TRBD1 or TRBD2 may fit D (5 bases each). Germline assignment: CDR1 DFQATT and CDR2 SNEGSKA (reference sequence). The CDR3 extends over 13 amino acids. V was trimmed by 3 bases and J by 1 base, leaving 9 bases between them. This CDR3 is CSARSGRQETQYF. The DNA for the CDR3 is TGCAGTGCTAGGTCGGGGCGCCAAGAGACCCAGTACTTC.

V usage is TRBV5-1 and J usage is TRBJ2-3, with a tentative D call TRBD1 (6 bases). Trimming took 4 bases from V and 0 from J, leaving 15 bases between them. Looked up from germline, CDR1 is SGHRS and CDR2 is YFSETQ. The CDR3 sequence is 16 residues long. The CDR3 sequence: CASSINTGPSTDTQYF. The CDR3 DNA reads TGCGCCAGCAGCATCAATACAGGGCCTAGCACAGATACGCAGTATTTT.

This clonotype was seen a few times. The V gene is TRBV20-1, the J gene TRBJ2-1; D may be TRBD2 (5 bases). V lost 0 bases, J lost 10 bases, and 16 bases lay in between. CDR1 is DFQATT, CDR2 SNEGSKA, per germline (reference sequence). The CDR3 length is 14 residues. The CDR3 DNA is TGCAGTGCTAGAGATACTAGGGCAGGAAGGGAGCAGTTCTTC. Amino acid sequence: CSARDTRAGREQFF.

There are many counts of this clonotype. This chain uses TRBV20-1 with TRBJ2-3; D ambiguous. Trimming removed 5 bases from V and 5 bases from J, with 11 bases in between. Germline values: CDR1 DFQATT, CDR2 SNEGSKA (reference sequence). CDR3 length equals 12 residues. Here the CDR3 DNA reads TGCAGTGCTGAACGCCGGGTAGATACGCAGTATTTT. Protein: CSAERRVDTQYF.

The chain links TRBV18 to TRBJ2-7, with D possibly matching TRBD1 (6 bases). This CDR3 region has 15 residues. The V gene lost 6 bases and the J gene lost 4 bases, with 19 bases spanning the gap. The germline V gene has CDR1 KGHSH and CDR2 LQKENI. CDR3: CASSLPQGRAYEQYF. CDR3 DNA sequence: TGTGCCAGCTCCCTACCCCAGGGGCGAGCGTACGAGCAGTACTTC.

This clonotype was detected a few times. This CDR3 reads CASSPNRRQDGTQYF. The CDR3 nucleotides are TGTGCCAGCAGCCCCAACCGTCGACAGGACGGGACCCAGTACTTC. V and J are TRBV7-6 and TRBJ2-5; D might be TRBD1 (6 bases). This CDR3 region has 15 residues. CDR1 SGHVS and CDR2 FNYEAQ come from the germline V gene. Between the trimmed V and J ends, which lost 5 bases and 7 bases, there was a span of 20 bases.

This clonotype has just a few counts. J is TRBJ2-1 and V is TRBV2, with a tentative D call TRBD2 (6 bases). Germline loops: CDR1 SNHLY, CDR2 FYNNEI. The CDR3 totals 15 residues. Trimming shortened V by 6 bases and J by 12 bases, and 24 bases separated the two germline ends. This CDR3 reads CASSPGLAPPMTQFF. In DNA, the CDR3 is TGTGCCAGCAGCCCGGGGCTAGCGCCACCAATGACGCAGTTCTTC. Full variable domain (rest looked up from reference TRBV2 and TRBJ2-1): EPEVTQTPSHQVTQMGQEVILRCVPISNHLYFYWYRQILGQKVEFLVSFYNNEISEKSEIFDDQFSVERPDGSNFTLKIRSTKLEDSAMYFCASSPGLAPPMTQFFGPGTRLTVL.

This clonotype occurred a few times. This rearrangement joins TRBV7-2 to TRBJ2-7, with D perhaps assigned TRBD1 or TRBD2 (5 bases each). Germline V gene sequence: CDR1 SGHTA, CDR2 FQGNSA. This CDR3 has 12 amino acids. Trimming left V 9 bases short and J 4 bases short, with 13 bases between. CDR3 coding DNA: TGTGCCAGTCGGGACGAAGGTTACGAGCAGTACTTC. This sequence encodes CASRDEGYEQYF.

This clonotype was seen at least ten times. V gene TRBV12-3 or TRBV12-4 combines with J gene TRBJ1-2; the match to TRBD1 covers 10 bases. The CDR3 runs to 16 residues. V lost 1 base to trimming and J lost 5 bases; unmatched junction nucleotides: 7. The CDR3 nucleotides read TGTGCCAGCAGTTTAGGACAGGGGGCGCAATGGTATGGCTACACCTTC. Residues: CASSLGQGAQWYGYTF.

This clonotype was seen a few times. The chain employs TRBV5-1 and TRBJ2-1; weak D call: TRBD2 (6 bases). The germline V gene encodes CDR1 SGHRS and CDR2 YFSETQ. The CDR3 sequence is 14 residues long. The V end was cut by 5 bases, the J end by 7 bases, with 16 bases between. CDR3 coding DNA: TGCGCCAGCAGACCCGGGACTCTGGGTAATGAGCAGTTCTTC. Translated, it gives CASRPGTLGNEQFF.

V gene TRBV4-1 combines with J gene TRBJ1-2; unclear D gene. CDR1 and CDR2 (germline): MGHRA, YSYEKL. The CDR3 is made up of 14 amino acids. Trimming removed 0 bases from V and 0 bases from J, with 5 bases in between. This chain's CDR3 is CASSQDPANYGYTF. The CDR3 DNA is TGCGCCAGCAGCCAAGATCCAGCTAACTATGGCTACACCTTC.

The chain links TRBV9 to TRBJ2-2, with D unresolved. Germline CDR1 reads SGDLS; CDR2 reads YYNGEE. This CDR3 spans 16 amino acids. V was pared by 0 bases and J by 0 bases, with 9 bases between. The CDR3 bases are TGTGCCAGCAGCGTAGAAGTTGGCGCGAACACCGGGGAGCTGTTTTTT. This translates into CASSVEVGANTGELFF.

This clonotype showed up many times. The J gene is TRBJ2-7, the V gene TRBV6-5; D is ambiguous. The CDR3 has 12 amino acids. Germline V gene sequence: CDR1 MNHEY, CDR2 SVGAGI. The ends were cut back, 6 bases at V and 6 bases at J, with 12 bases in the middle. CDR3 sequence (DNA): TGTGCCAGCAGCGCACAATGGGGCGAGCAGTACTTC. This translates into CASSAQWGEQYF.

This clonotype was counted a few times. The V and J genes are TRBV15 and TRBJ2-4, with D perhaps matching TRBD2 (6 bases). There are 16 residues in the CDR3. Germline CDR1 and CDR2: LNHNV and YYDKDF (reference sequence). V was trimmed by 0 bases and J by 0 bases, leaving 9 bases between them. CDR3 loop: CATSRDPGLAKNIQYF. The CDR3 DNA is TGTGCCACCAGCAGAGACCCGGGACTAGCCAAAAACATTCAGTACTTC.

The V call is TRBV7-9, the J call TRBJ2-1; D is possibly TRBD1 or TRBD2 (5 bases each). Trimming shortened V by 5 bases and J by 10 bases, and 21 bases separated the two germline ends. CDR3 size: 15 residues. Germline values: CDR1 SEHNR, CDR2 FQNEAQ (reference sequence). CDR3 protein: CASSRRLGVAGEQFF. As DNA, the CDR3 is TGTGCCAGCAGCCGCCGTTTGGGGGTAGCAGGCGAGCAGTTCTTC. The entire variable domain, with the rest obtained from reference TRBV7-9 and TRBJ2-1, is as follows: DTGVSQNPRHKITKRGQNVTFRCDPISEHNRLYWYRQTLGQGPEFLTYFQNEAQLEKSRLLSDRFSAERPKGSFSTLEIQRTEQGDSAMYLCASSRRLGVAGEQFFGPGTRLTVL.

Details on this clonotype: The junction and the germline gene differ at one end; a read error may be behind it. CDR3 in DNA: TGTGCCAGCAGTAATTGGGACAACGAGCAGTTCTTC. Amino acid sequence: CASSNWDNEQFF. The V and J genes are TRBV6-5 and TRBJ2-1; D is perhaps TRBD1 (6 bases). Germline V gene sequence: CDR1 MNHEY, CDR2 SVGAGI. CDR3 length equals 12 residues.